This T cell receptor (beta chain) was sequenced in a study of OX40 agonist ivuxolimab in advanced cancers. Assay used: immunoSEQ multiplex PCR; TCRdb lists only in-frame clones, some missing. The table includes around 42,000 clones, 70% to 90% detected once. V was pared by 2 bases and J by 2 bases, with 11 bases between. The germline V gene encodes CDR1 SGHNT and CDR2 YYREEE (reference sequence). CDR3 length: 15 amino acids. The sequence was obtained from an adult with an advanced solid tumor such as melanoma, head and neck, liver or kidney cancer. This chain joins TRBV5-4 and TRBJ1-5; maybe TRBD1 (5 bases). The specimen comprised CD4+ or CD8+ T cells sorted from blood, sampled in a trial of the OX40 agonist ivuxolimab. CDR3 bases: TGTGCCAGCAGCTTCCAGTGGGGGGGCAATCAGCCCCAGCATTTT. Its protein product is CASSFQWGGNQPQHF.